These 2 T cell receptor beta chains originate from one sample sequenced in a study of cytomegalovirus exposure and HLA in healthy donors. PCR used 60 Vbeta primers and 13 Jbeta primers. Assay: immunoSEQ multiplex PCR; the TCRdb copy retains only in-frame clones and omits some. Counted here are some 120,000 clones, roughly 80% occurring once; the ten biggest clones make up 22%. Material for sequencing was PBMCs. The receptors derive from a man aged 30 to 39 in good health and CMV-seropositive.

This chain uses TRBV29-1 with TRBJ2-3, with TRBD2 as a possible D gene (7 bases). V dropped 7 bases and J dropped 2 bases, with 13 bases sitting between them. CDR1 is SQVTM and CDR2 is ANQGSEA in the germline V gene. The CDR3 is made up of 13 amino acids. In nucleotides, the CDR3 is TGCAGCGCCCCCGGGGGGCCCACAGATACGCAGTATTTT. Its protein is CSAPGGPTDTQYF.

The chain is built from TRBV7-8 and TRBJ2-5; 7 bases align to TRBD1. This CDR3 region has 14 residues. With V trimmed by 1 base and J by 5 bases, 4 bases remained unmatched. CDR1 SGHVS and CDR2 FQNEAQ come from the germline V gene. The CDR3 DNA is TGTGCCAGCAGCTTAGGGGGCAGGGGGGAGACCCAGTACTTC. The encoded protein is CASSLGGRGETQYF.